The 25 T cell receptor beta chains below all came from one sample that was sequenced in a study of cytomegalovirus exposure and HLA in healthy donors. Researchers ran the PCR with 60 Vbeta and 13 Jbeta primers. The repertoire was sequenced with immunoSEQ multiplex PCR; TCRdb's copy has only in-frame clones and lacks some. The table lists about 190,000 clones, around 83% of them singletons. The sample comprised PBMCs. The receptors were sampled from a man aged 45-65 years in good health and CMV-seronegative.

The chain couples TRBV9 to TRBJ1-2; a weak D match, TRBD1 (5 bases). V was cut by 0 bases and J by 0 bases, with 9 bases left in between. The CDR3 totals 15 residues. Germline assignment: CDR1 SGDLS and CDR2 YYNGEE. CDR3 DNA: TGTGCCAGCAGCGTAGGAACAGGAGCTAACTATGGCTACACCTTC. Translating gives CASSVGTGANYGYTF.

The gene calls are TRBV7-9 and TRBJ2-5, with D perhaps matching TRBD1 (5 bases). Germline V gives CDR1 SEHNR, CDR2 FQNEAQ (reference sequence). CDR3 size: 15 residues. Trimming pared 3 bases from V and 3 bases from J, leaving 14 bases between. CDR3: CASSLGQGLEETQYF. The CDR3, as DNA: TGTGCCAGCAGCTTGGGTCAGGGATTAGAAGAGACCCAGTACTTC.

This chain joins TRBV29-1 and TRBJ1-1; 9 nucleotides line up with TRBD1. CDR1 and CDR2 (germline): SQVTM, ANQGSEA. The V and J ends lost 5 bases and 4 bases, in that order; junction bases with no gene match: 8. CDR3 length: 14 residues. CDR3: CSVRFLQGATEAFF. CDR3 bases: TGCAGCGTTCGTTTTCTACAGGGGGCCACTGAAGCTTTCTTT.

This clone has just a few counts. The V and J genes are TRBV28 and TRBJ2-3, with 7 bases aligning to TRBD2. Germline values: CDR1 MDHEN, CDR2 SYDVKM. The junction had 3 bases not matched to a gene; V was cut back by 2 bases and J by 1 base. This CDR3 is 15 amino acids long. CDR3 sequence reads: CASSLAGVGTDTQYF. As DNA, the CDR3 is TGTGCCAGCAGTTTAGCGGGAGTAGGCACAGATACGCAGTATTTT.

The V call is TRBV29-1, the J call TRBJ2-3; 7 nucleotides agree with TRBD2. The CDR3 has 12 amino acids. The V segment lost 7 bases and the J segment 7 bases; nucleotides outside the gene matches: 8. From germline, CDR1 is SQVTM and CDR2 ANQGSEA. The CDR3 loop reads CSGGRGGNTQYF. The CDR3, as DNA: TGCAGCGGGGGGAGGGGCGGGAATACGCAGTATTTT.

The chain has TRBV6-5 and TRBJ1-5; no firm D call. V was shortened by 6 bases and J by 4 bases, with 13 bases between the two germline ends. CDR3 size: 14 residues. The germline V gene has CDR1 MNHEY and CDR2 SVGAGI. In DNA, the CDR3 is TGTGCCAGCAGAGAACCGGGAAAAAATCAGCCCCAGCATTTT. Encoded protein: CASREPGKNQPQHF.

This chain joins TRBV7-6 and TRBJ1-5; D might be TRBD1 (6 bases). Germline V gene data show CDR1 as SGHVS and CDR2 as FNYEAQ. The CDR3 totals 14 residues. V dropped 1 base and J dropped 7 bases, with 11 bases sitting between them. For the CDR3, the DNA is TGTGCCAGCAGCTTAGGCACAGGGAACCAGCCCCAGCATTTT. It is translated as CASSLGTGNQPQHF. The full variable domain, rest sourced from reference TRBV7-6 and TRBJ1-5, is GAGVSQSPRYKVTKRGQDVALRCDPISGHVSLYWYRQALGQGPEFLTYFNYEAQQDKSGLPNDRFSAERPEGSISTLTIQRTEQRDSAMYRCASSLGTGNQPQHFGDGTRLSIL.

The CDR3 DNA is TGCAGCGGTTCCAGGGGGATTAATGAAAAACTGTTTTTT. Its protein product is CSGSRGINEKLFF. The rearrangement links TRBV29-1 to TRBJ1-4, with TRBD1 identical over 7 bases. V lost 7 bases, J lost 4 bases, and 6 bases stayed unmatched. The germline V gene encodes CDR1 SQVTM and CDR2 ANQGSEA. This CDR3 region has 13 residues.

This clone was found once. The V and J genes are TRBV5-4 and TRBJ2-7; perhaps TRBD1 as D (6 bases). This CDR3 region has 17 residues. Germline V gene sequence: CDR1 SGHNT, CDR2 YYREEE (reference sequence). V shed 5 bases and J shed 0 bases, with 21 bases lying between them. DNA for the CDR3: TGTGCCAGCAGACTTTCCGGGGACATCAGCAGCTCCTACGAGCAGTACTTC. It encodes CASRLSGDISSSYEQYF.

The CDR3 sequence: CASSVPGQGNGGYTF. The CDR3 bases are TGTGCCAGCAGTGTCCCGGGACAGGGAAACGGAGGCTACACCTTC. The J gene is TRBJ1-2, the V gene TRBV28; TRBD1 matches at 9 bases. Germline loops: CDR1 MDHEN, CDR2 SYDVKM. This CDR3 contains 15 residues. The trim removed 5 bases at V and 8 bases at J, leaving 12 bases unmatched.

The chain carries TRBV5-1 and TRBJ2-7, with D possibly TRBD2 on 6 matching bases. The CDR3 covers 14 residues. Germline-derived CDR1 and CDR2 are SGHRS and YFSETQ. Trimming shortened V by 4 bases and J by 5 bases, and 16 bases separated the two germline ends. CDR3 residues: CASSASLAIDEQYF. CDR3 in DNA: TGCGCCAGCAGCGCCTCACTAGCAATCGACGAGCAGTACTTC.

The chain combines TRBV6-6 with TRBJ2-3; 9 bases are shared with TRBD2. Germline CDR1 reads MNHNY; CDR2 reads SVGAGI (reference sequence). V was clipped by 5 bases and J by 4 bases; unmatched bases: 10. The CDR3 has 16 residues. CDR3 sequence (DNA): TGTGCCAGCAGTAATCCTTTAGCGGGAGTAGCAGATACGCAGTATTTT. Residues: CASSNPLAGVADTQYF.

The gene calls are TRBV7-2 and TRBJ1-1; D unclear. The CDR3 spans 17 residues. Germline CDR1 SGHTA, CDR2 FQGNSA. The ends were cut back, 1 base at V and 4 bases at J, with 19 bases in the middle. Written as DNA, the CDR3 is TGTGCCAGCAGCTTAGTGAGGTCGTACCGCTCGGGCACTGAAGCTTTCTTT. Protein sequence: CASSLVRSYRSGTEAFF.

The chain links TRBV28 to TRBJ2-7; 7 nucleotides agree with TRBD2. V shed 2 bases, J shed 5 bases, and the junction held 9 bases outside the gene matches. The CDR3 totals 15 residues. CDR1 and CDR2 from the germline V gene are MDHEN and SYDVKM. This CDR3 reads CASSLIGTTADEQYF. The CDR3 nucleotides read TGTGCCAGCAGTTTAATTGGGACTACCGCCGACGAGCAGTACTTC.

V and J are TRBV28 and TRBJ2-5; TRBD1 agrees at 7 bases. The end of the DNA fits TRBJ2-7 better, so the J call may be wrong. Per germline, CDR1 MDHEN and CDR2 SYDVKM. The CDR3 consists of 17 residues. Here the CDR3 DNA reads TGTGCCAGCAGTTTCAGGGCCCGACAGGGAAATGGGTACGAGCAGTACTTC. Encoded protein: CASSFRARQGNGYEQYF.

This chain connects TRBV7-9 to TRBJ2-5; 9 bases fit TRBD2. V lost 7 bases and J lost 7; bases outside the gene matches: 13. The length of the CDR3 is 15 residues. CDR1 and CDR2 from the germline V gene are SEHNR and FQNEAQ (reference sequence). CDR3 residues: CASKLVGTSPGTQYF. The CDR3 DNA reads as TGTGCCAGCAAACTCGTTGGGACTAGCCCCGGGACCCAGTACTTC.

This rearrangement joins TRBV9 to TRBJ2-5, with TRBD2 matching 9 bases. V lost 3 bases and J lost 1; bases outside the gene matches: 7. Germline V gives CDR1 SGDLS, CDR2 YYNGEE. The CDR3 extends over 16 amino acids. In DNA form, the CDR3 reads TGTGCCAGCAGCGAATTGGGGGGACTAGCCCAAGAGACCCAGTACTTC. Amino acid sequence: CASSELGGLAQETQYF.

CDR3 sequence (DNA): TGCGCCAGCAGCTTGAGCTCGGATCAGCCCCAGCATTTT. It yields the protein CASSLSSDQPQHF. The chain uses TRBV5-1 and TRBJ1-5, with unresolved D. The CDR3 contains 13 residues. Germline CDR1 SGHRS, CDR2 YFSETQ. The V gene lost 1 base and the J gene lost 5 bases, with 7 bases spanning the gap.

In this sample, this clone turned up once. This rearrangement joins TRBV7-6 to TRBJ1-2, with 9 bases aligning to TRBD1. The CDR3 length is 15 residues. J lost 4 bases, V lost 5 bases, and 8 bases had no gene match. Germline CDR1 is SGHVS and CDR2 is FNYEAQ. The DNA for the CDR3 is TGTGCCAGCAGCCCGTCCGGGACAGGGAGCTATGGCTACACCTTC. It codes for CASSPSGTGSYGYTF.

CDR3 in DNA: TGCGCCAGCAGCCAAACCAAGGCGGGCTATGGCTACACCTTC. Its translation: CASSQTKAGYGYTF. V is TRBV4-3 and J is TRBJ1-2; no clear D. The CDR3 runs to 14 residues. Germline loops: CDR1 LGHNA, CDR2 YSLEER. Trimming pared 2 bases from V and 4 bases from J, leaving 11 bases between.

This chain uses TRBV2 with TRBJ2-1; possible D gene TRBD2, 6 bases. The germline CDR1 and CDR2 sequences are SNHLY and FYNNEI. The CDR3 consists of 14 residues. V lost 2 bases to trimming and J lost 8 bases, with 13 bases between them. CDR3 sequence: CASSERGGTDEQFF. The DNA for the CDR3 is TGTGCCAGCAGTGAAAGGGGAGGAACCGATGAGCAGTTCTTC.

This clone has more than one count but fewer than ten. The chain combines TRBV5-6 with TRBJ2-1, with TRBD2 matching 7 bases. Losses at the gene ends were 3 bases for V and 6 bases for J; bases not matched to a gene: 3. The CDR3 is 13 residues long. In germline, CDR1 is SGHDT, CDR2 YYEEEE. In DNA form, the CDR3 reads TGTGCCAGCAGCTCGACTAGCAGCAATGAGCAGTTCTTC. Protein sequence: CASSSTSSNEQFF.

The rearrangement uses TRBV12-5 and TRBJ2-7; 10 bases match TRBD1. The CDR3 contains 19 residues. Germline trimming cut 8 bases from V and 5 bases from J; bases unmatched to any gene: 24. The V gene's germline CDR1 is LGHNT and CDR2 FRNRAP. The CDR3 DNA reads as TGTGCTAGTTTGAAGGGGGGACAGGGGCTATCGAGGGCGGTCAACGAGCAGTACTTC. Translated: CASLKGGQGLSRAVNEQYF.

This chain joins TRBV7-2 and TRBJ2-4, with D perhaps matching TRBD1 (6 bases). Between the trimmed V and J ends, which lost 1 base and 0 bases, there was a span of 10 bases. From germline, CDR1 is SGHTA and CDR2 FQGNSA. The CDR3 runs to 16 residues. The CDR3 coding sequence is TGTGCCAGCAGCTTAGACAGGGCCGTAGCCAAAAACATTCAGTACTTC. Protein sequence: CASSLDRAVAKNIQYF.

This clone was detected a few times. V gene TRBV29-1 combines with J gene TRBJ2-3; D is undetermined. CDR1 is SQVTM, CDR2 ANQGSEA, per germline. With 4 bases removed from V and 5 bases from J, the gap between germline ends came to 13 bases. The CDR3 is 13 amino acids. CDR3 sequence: CSVVGGIRDTQYF. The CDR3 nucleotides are TGCAGCGTTGTTGGCGGCATTAGAGATACGCAGTATTTT.